What follows is one T cell receptor beta chain and its context. This entry belongs to a study of blood T cell repertoires in COVID-19. Study overall: Material from acute and convalescent COVID-19 was sourced from the United States, Italy and Spain. The analysed material was cDNA or gDNA that came from T cells, B-cell-depleted T cells, or PBMCs.

Clones were read by immunoSEQ multiplex PCR, and TCRdb kept only the in-frame ones, dropping some. The sample gives 100,000 to 150,000 clones, 80% to 85% of which show up once; 3.8% is in the top ten. With 6 bases removed from V and 6 bases from J, the gap between germline ends came to 15 bases. This CDR3 comprises 14 residues. CDR1 is LNHDA, CDR2 SQIVND, per germline (reference sequence). The chain joins TRBV19 to TRBJ1-5, with D possibly TRBD1 on 5 matching bases. Sequenced: peripheral blood. The TCR was taken from a woman aged 45-59 years with acute or convalescent COVID-19. This CDR3 reads CASSETGGGQPQHF. DNA of the CDR3: TGTGCCAGTAGCGAGACCGGGGGGGGTCAGCCCCAGCATTTT.